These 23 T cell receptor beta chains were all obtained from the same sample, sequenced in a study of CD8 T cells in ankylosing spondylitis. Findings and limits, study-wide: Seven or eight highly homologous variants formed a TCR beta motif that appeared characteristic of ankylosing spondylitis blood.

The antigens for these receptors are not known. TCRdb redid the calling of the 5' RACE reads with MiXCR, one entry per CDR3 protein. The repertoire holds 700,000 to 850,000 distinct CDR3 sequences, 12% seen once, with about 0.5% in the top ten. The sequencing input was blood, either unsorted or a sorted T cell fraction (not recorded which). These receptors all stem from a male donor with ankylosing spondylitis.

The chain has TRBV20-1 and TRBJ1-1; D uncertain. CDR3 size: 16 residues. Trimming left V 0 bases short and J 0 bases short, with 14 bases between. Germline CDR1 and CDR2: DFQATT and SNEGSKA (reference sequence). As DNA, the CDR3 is TGCAGTGCTAGAGAGGCGGCTACTGGAATGAACACTGAAGCTTTCTTT. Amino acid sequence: CSAREAATGMNTEAFF.

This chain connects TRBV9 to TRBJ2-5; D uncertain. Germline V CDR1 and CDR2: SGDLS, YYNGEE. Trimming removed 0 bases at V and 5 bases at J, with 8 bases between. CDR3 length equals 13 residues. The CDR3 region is CASSVDVKETQYF. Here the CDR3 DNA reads TGTGCCAGCAGCGTAGATGTTAAGGAGACCCAGTACTTC.

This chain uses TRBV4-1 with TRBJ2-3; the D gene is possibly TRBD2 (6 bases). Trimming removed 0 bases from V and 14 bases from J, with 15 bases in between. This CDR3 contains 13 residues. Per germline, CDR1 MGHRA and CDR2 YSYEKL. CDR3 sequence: CASSQDRGSGGYF. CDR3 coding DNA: TGCGCCAGCAGCCAAGATCGTGGTAGCGGAGGGTATTTT.

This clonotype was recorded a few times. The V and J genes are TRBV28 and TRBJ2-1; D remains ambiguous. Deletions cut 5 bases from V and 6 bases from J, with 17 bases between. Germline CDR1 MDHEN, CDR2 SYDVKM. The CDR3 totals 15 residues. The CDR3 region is CASSRYSWSSNEQFF. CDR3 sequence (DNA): TGTGCCAGCAGTCGCTATTCTTGGTCATCCAATGAGCAGTTCTTC.

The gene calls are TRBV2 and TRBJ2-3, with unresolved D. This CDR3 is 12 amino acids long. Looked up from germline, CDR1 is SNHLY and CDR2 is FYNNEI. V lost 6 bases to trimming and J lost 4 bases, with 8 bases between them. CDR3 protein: CASRPAADTQYF. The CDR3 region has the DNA TGTGCCAGCAGGCCCGCCGCAGATACGCAGTATTTT.

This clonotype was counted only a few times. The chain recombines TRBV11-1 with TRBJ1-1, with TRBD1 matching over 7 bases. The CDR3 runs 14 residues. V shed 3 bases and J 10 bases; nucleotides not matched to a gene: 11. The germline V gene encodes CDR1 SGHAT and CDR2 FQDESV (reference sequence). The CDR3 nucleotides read TGTGCCAGCAGCTTTTCCCCGGACAGGCGGAGAGCTTTCTTT. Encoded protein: CASSFSPDRRRAFF.

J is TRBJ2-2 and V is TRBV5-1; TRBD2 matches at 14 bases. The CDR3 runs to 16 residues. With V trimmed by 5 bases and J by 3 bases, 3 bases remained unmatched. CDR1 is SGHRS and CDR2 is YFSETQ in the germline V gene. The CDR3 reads CASRRLAGGDTGELFF. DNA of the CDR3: TGCGCCAGCAGACGACTAGCGGGAGGGGACACCGGGGAGCTGTTTTTT.

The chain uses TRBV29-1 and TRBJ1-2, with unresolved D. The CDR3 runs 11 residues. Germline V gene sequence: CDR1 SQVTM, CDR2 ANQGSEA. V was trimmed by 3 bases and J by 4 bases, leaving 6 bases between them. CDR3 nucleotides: TGCAGCGTTGAGGCAGCCTATGGCTACACCTTC. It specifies CSVEAAYGYTF.

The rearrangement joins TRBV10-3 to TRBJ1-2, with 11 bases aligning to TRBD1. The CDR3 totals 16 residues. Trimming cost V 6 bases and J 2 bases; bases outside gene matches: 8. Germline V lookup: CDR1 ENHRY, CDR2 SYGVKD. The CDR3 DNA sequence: TGTGCCATCAGGGAGGACAGGGGGCAAGGAAACTATGGCTACACCTTC. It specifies CAIREDRGQGNYGYTF.

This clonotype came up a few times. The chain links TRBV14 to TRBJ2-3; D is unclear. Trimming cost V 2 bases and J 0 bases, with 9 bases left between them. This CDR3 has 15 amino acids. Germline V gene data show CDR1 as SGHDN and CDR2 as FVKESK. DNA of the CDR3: TGTGCCAGCAGCCAAAACTTCGCTAGCACAGATACGCAGTATTTT. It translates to CASSQNFASTDTQYF.

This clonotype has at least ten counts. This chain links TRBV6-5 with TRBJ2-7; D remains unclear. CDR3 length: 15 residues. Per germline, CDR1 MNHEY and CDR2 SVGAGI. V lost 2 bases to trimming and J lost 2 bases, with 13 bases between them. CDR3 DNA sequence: TGTGCCAGCAGTTACATGAATCTACCCCCCTACGAGCAGTACTTC. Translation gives CASSYMNLPPYEQYF.

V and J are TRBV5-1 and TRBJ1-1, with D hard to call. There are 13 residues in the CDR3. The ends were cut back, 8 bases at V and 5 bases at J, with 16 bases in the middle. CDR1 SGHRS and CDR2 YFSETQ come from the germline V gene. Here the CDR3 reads CASSRPGTTEAFF. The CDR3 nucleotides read TGCGCCAGTTCACGACCCGGAACAACTGAAGCTTTCTTT.

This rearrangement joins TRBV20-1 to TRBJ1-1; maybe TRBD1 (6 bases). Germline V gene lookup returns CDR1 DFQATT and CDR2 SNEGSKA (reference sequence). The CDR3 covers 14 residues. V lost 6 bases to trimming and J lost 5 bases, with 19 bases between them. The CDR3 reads CSAPSTGMGTEAFF. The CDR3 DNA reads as TGCAGTGCACCTAGCACAGGGATGGGGACTGAAGCTTTCTTT.

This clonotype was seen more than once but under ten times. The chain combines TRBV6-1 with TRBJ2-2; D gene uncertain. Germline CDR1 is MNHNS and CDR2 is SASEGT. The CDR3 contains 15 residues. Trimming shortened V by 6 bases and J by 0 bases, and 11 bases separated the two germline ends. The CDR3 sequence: CASRTMAANTGELFF. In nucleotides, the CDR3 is TGTGCCAGCAGGACCATGGCCGCGAACACCGGGGAGCTGTTTTTT.

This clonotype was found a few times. The CDR3 is CAISDLPGKGTGTEAFF. The CDR3 DNA is TGTGCCATCAGTGACCTCCCGGGCAAAGGGACGGGCACTGAAGCTTTCTTT. V gene TRBV10-3 combines with J gene TRBJ1-1; D perhaps matches TRBD1 (5 bases). Germline loops: CDR1 ENHRY, CDR2 SYGVKD. This CDR3 has 17 amino acids. V dropped 3 bases and J dropped 4 bases, with 21 bases sitting between them.

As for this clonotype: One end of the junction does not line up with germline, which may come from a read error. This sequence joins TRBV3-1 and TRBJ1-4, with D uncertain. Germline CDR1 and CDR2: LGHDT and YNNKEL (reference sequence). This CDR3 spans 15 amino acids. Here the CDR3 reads CASSPAPATNEKLSF. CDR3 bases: TGTGCCAGCAGCCCAGCCCCTGCAACTAATGAAAAACTGTCTTTT.

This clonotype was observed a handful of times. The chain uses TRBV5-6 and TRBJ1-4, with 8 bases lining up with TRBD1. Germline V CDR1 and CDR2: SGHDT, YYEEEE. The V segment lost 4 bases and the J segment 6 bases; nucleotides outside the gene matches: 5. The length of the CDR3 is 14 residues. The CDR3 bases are TGTGCCAGCAGCCCGACAGGGGTAGATGAAAAACTGTTTTTT. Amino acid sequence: CASSPTGVDEKLFF.

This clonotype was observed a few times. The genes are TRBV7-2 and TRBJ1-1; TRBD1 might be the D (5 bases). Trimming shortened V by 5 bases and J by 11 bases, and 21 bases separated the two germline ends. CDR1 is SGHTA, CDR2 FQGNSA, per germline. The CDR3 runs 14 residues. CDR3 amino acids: CASSPPGRAGRAFF. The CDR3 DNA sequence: TGTGCCAGCAGCCCCCCGGGGAGGGCAGGGCGGGCTTTCTTT.

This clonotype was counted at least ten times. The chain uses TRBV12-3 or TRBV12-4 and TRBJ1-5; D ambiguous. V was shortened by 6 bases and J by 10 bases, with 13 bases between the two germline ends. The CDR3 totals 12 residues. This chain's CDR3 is CASSVDRTPQHF. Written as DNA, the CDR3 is TGTGCCAGCAGCGTGGACCGCACCCCCCAGCATTTT.

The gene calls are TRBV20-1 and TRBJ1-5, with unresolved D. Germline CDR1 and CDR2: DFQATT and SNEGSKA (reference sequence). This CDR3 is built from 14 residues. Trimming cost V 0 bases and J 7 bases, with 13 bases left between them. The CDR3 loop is CSARDRAGLQPQHF. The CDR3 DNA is TGCAGTGCTAGAGATCGGGCCGGATTACAGCCCCAGCATTTT.

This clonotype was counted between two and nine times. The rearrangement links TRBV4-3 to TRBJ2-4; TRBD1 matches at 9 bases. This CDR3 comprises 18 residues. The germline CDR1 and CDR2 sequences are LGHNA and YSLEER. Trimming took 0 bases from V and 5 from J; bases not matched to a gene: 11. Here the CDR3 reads CASSQDYGSDRGENIQYF. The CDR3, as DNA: TGCGCCAGCAGCCAAGATTACGGGTCCGACAGGGGGGAAAACATTCAGTACTTC.

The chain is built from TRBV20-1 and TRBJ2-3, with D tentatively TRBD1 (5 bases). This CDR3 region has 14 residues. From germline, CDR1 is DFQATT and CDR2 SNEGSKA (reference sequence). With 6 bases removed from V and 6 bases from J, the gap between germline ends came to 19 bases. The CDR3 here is CSAILPGMADTQYF. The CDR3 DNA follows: TGCAGTGCGATCCTACCAGGGATGGCGGATACGCAGTATTTT.

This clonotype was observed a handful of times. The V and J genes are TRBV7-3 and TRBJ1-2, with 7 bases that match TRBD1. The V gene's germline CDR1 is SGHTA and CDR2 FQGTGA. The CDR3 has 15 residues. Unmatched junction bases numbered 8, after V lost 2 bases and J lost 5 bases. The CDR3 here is CASSLGTASPYGYTF. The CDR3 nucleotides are TGTGCCAGCAGCTTAGGGACAGCTAGCCCTTATGGCTACACCTTC.